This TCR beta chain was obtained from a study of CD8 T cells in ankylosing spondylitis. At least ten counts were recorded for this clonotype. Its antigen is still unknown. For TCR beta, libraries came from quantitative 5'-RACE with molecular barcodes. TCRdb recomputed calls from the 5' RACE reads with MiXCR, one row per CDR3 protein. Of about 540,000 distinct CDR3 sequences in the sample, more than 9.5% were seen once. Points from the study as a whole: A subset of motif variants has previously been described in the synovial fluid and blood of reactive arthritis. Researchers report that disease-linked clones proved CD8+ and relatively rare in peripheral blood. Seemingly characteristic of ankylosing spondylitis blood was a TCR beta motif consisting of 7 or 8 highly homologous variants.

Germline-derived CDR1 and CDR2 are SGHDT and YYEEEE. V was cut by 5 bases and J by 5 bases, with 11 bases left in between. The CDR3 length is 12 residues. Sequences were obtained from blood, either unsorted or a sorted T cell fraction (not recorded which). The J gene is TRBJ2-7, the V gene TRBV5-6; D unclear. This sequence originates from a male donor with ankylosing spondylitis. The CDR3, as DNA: TGTGCCAGCAGTTCCTATCCGGACGAGCAGTACTTC. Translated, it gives CASSSYPDEQYF.